The 28 T cell receptor beta chains below come from one sample, sequenced in a study of T cell responses to AZD1222 COVID-19 vaccine. Measured with immunoSEQ multiplex PCR; TCRdb has only the in-frame clones, and not every one. In the table there are about 150,000 clones, approximately 90% of which are singletons. The source was peripheral blood, collected 28 days after the second AZD1222 dose. Receptor source: an adult who received the AZD1222 COVID-19 vaccine.

The CDR3 nucleotides read TGTGCCAGCAGCTTAGGCAGGGTCGGTGAGCAGTTCTTC. Its translation: CASSLGRVGEQFF. J is TRBJ2-1 and V is TRBV7-2, with a tentative D call TRBD1 (5 bases). This CDR3 has 13 residues. Looked up from germline, CDR1 is SGHTA and CDR2 is FQGNSA. V was shortened by 1 base and J by 9 bases, with 10 bases between the two germline ends.

The V call is TRBV18, the J call TRBJ1-2; 7 positions agree with TRBD1. V was pared by 6 bases and J by 5 bases, with 9 bases of the junction left unmatched. CDR1 is KGHSH, CDR2 LQKENI, per germline. This CDR3 contains 14 residues. The CDR3 region has the DNA TGTGCCAGCTCCGTGACGGGACAGACATATGGCTACACCTTC. This gives the protein CASSVTGQTYGYTF.

The chain is built from TRBV21-1 and TRBJ1-2; the table names TRBD1, a call not compared with the DNA. TRBV21-1 is deemed a pseudogene. The CDR3 has 15 residues. CDR3 DNA: TGTGCCAGCAGCCGGGACAGGGGGCGAAACTATGGCTACACCTTC. Its translation: CASSRDRGRNYGYTF.

The V and J genes are TRBV9 and TRBJ2-3; D is possibly TRBD1 (5 bases). Germline CDR1 is SGDLS and CDR2 is YYNGEE. The ends were cut back, 0 bases at V and 2 bases at J, with 16 bases in the middle. CDR3 length equals 17 residues. DNA of the CDR3: TGTGCCAGCAGCGTAGGGCATTGGACACCTTACACAGATACGCAGTATTTT. It is translated as CASSVGHWTPYTDTQYF.

This clone is a singleton in its sample. The V gene is TRBV19, the J gene TRBJ2-7; 14 bases align to TRBD2. CDR1 is LNHDA, CDR2 SQIVND, per germline (reference sequence). The CDR3 has 14 residues. The J segment lost 4 bases and the V segment lost 10 bases, leaving 6 bases of the junction unmatched. The CDR3 spells CATQRLAGGYEQYF. The CDR3 nucleotides are TGTGCCACCCAAAGACTAGCGGGAGGGTACGAGCAGTACTTC.

V is TRBV12-3 or TRBV12-4 and J is TRBJ1-1; maybe TRBD1 (6 bases). V was trimmed by 10 bases and J by 5 bases, leaving 14 bases between them. This CDR3 has 12 residues. CDR3 sequence: CATLEGGTEAFF. The CDR3 DNA is TGTGCCACCCTGGAGGGGGGTACTGAAGCTTTCTTT.

This rearrangement joins TRBV5-6 to TRBJ1-1, with D unclear. Germline assignment: CDR1 SGHDT and CDR2 YYEEEE. The CDR3 is 12 residues long. Trimming left V 4 bases short and J 6 bases short, with 10 bases between. The CDR3 DNA reads TGTGCCAGCAGCCTTCTATCGGCTGAAGCTTTCTTT. This encodes CASSLLSAEAFF. The full variable domain, rest sourced from reference TRBV5-6 and TRBJ1-1, is DAGVTQSPTHLIKTRGQQVTLRCSPKSGHDTVSWYQQALGQGPQFIFQYYEEEERQRGNFPDRFSGHQFPNYSSELNVNALLLGDSALYLCASSLLSAEAFFGQGTRLTVV.

The CDR3 DNA reads TGTGCCAGCAGTAGGGACGGATTGGTCTCCTACGAGCAGTACTTC. Encoded protein: CASSRDGLVSYEQYF. V gene TRBV6-5 combines with J gene TRBJ2-7, with D perhaps assigned TRBD1 or TRBD2 (5 bases each). Trimming shortened V by 5 bases and J by 0 bases, and 14 bases separated the two germline ends. This CDR3 is built from 15 residues. The germline gives CDR1 MNHEY, CDR2 SVGAGI.

The rearrangement uses TRBV4-1 and TRBJ1-4, with a weak D call TRBD1 (5 bases). This CDR3 is 16 amino acids long. The ends were cut back, 1 base at V and 8 bases at J, with 17 bases in the middle. Germline loops: CDR1 MGHRA, CDR2 YSYEKL. CDR3 in amino acids: CASSQVGTNFGEKLFF. In nucleotides, the CDR3 is TGCGCCAGCAGCCAAGTCGGGACTAACTTTGGGGAAAAACTGTTTTTT.

The rearrangement links TRBV4-3 to TRBJ2-2, with D hard to call. V lost 4 bases and J 0 bases, leaving 12 bases between the germline ends. Germline V gene lookup returns CDR1 LGHNA and CDR2 YSLEER. This CDR3 is built from 16 residues. The CDR3 nucleotides are TGCGCCAGCAGCCCCCAGGCTGGAGCGAACACCGGGGAGCTGTTTTTT. Protein sequence: CASSPQAGANTGELFF.

The chain joins TRBV5-1 to TRBJ2-2; the D call may be TRBD1 or TRBD2 (5 bases each). Per the germline V gene, CDR1 is SGHRS and CDR2 is YFSETQ. The CDR3 length is 16 residues. With 0 bases removed from V and 5 bases from J, the gap between germline ends came to 14 bases. As DNA, the CDR3 is TGCGCCAGCAGCTTGGTTCTGGGACCCAGGACCGGGGAGCTGTTTTTT. This sequence encodes CASSLVLGPRTGELFF.

This chain connects TRBV5-1 to TRBJ2-1, with D possibly matching TRBD2 (5 bases). Germline V CDR1 and CDR2: SGHRS, YFSETQ. This CDR3 is 15 amino acids long. V lost 4 bases, J lost 4 bases, and 15 bases lay in between. The CDR3 bases are TGCGCCAGCAGCCCTGGACTGCCCCCTTACAATGAGCAGTTCTTC. Translating gives CASSPGLPPYNEQFF.

CDR3 protein: CASSQLMTVRAYGYTF. In DNA form, the CDR3 reads TGCGCCAGCAGCCAGTTGATGACAGTGCGGGCCTATGGCTACACCTTC. This chain connects TRBV4-1 to TRBJ1-2; the D gene is possibly TRBD1 (5 bases). CDR1 is MGHRA, CDR2 YSYEKL, per germline. V was cut by 3 bases and J by 4 bases, with 18 bases left in between. This CDR3 is built from 16 residues.

Remarks on this clone: The same CDR3 arises from other DNA sequences in this sample as well. The chain links TRBV30 to TRBJ1-2; D is undetermined. CDR3 length: 13 amino acids. The germline V gene encodes CDR1 GTSNPN and CDR2 SVGIG (reference sequence). Trimming removed 0 bases at V and 1 base at J, with 6 bases between. CDR3 sequence: CAWSVLGNYGYTF. In nucleotides, the CDR3 is TGTGCCTGGAGTGTACTCGGTAACTATGGCTACACCTTC.

The chain is built from TRBV12-5 and TRBJ2-1, with 7 bases that match TRBD1. Germline assignment: CDR1 LGHNT and CDR2 FRNRAP. Trimming took 1 base from V and 4 from J; bases not matched to a gene: 1. This CDR3 is built from 14 residues. The CDR3 here is CASGLDRGYNEQFF. The CDR3 nucleotides are TGTGCTAGTGGTTTGGACAGGGGTTACAATGAGCAGTTCTTC. The variable domain in full, with the rest retrieved from reference TRBV12-5 and TRBJ2-1, is DARVTQTPRHKVTEMGQEVTMRCQPILGHNTVFWYRQTMMQGLELLAYFRNRAPLDDSGMPKDRFSAEMPDATLATLKIQPSEPRDSAVYFCASGLDRGYNEQFFGPGTRLTVL.

This chain links TRBV7-9 with TRBJ1-2, with D possibly being TRBD1 (5 bases). The CDR3 spans 16 residues. With 8 bases removed from V and 1 base from J, the gap between germline ends came to 20 bases. Germline V gives CDR1 SEHNR, CDR2 FQNEAQ (reference sequence). The CDR3 DNA is TGTGCCAGCTCCCTTTGGGTTCGGGGGAGTAACTATGGCTACACCTTC. Translation: CASSLWVRGSNYGYTF.

This clone has just one count. The chain uses TRBV5-1 and TRBJ2-3; D gene unclear. This CDR3 region has 15 residues. The V gene's germline CDR1 is SGHRS and CDR2 YFSETQ. V dropped 0 bases and J dropped 0 bases, with 8 bases sitting between them. The chain's CDR3 is CASSLGIASTDTQYF. CDR3 sequence (DNA): TGCGCCAGCAGCTTGGGGATCGCTAGCACAGATACGCAGTATTTT.

The rearrangement uses TRBV11-3 and TRBJ2-2; D is perhaps TRBD1 or TRBD2 (6 bases each). Germline loops: CDR1 SGHNT, CDR2 YENEEA. Trimming took 7 bases from V and 0 from J, leaving 12 bases between them. This CDR3 is 15 amino acids long. CDR3 sequence (DNA): TGTGCCAGCACAAAAAGGGGGGCGAACACCGGGGAGCTGTTTTTT. Protein: CASTKRGANTGELFF.

The chain couples TRBV5-1 to TRBJ1-1; D is perhaps TRBD1 (5 bases). Between the trimmed V and J ends, which lost 3 bases and 5 bases, there was a span of 11 bases. The CDR3 sequence is 13 residues long. Germline V gives CDR1 SGHRS, CDR2 YFSETQ. CDR3 sequence: CASSWDVGTEAFF. CDR3 DNA: TGCGCCAGCAGCTGGGACGTAGGAACTGAAGCTTTCTTT.

This chain connects TRBV10-3 to TRBJ2-1; no reliable D call. The CDR3 length is 12 residues. The V end lost 10 bases, the J end lost 9 bases, and 16 bases lay between the germline ends. From germline, CDR1 is ENHRY and CDR2 SYGVKD. Written as DNA, the CDR3 is TGTGCCACACTACGAACGGGCGGTGAGCAGTTCTTC. Its translation is CATLRTGGEQFF.

The gene calls are TRBV7-9 and TRBJ2-5, with 16 positions matching TRBD2. V shed 5 bases and J 2 bases; nucleotides not matched to a gene: 2. Germline V gene lookup returns CDR1 SEHNR and CDR2 FQNEAQ (reference sequence). The CDR3 is 16 residues long. CDR3 loop: CASSLGLAGGQETQYF. CDR3 sequence (DNA): TGTGCCAGCAGCCTGGGACTAGCGGGGGGGCAAGAGACCCAGTACTTC. The full variable domain, rest sourced from reference TRBV7-9 and TRBJ2-5, is DTGVSQNPRHKITKRGQNVTFRCDPISEHNRLYWYRQTLGQGPEFLTYFQNEAQLEKSRLLSDRFSAERPKGSFSTLEIQRTEQGDSAMYLCASSLGLAGGQETQYFGPGTRLLVL.

The chain recombines TRBV2 with TRBJ2-7; 10 nucleotides line up with TRBD1. CDR3 length: 15 residues. Germline lookup yields CDR1 SNHLY and CDR2 FYNNEI. Germline trimming cut 5 bases from V and 2 bases from J; bases unmatched to any gene: 6. CDR3 loop: CASSSRDRGTYEQYF. The CDR3 nucleotides read TGTGCCAGCAGTAGCCGGGACAGGGGAACCTACGAGCAGTACTTC. The full variable domain, in which reference TRBV2 and TRBJ2-7 provide the parts outside the CDR3, is EPEVTQTPSHQVTQMGQEVILRCVPISNHLYFYWYRQILGQKVEFLVSFYNNEISEKSEIFDDQFSVERPDGSNFTLKIRSTKLEDSAMYFCASSSRDRGTYEQYFGPGTRLTVT.

The rearrangement joins TRBV27 to TRBJ1-2; TRBD1 aligns across 7 bases. The CDR3 is 14 amino acids. The germline V gene encodes CDR1 MNHEY and CDR2 SMNVEV (reference sequence). V lost 7 bases, J lost 0 bases, and 5 bases stayed unmatched. CDR3 sequence: CASMGTASNYGYTF. In nucleotides, the CDR3 is TGTGCCAGCATGGGGACAGCCTCTAACTATGGCTACACCTTC.

The genes are TRBV11-2 and TRBJ1-1; D call uncertain. Germline V gene sequence: CDR1 SGHAT, CDR2 FQNNGV. This CDR3 has 14 residues. V lost 0 bases and J lost 4, with 9 bases in between. The DNA for the CDR3 is TGTGCCAGCAGCTTAGATCGATTAGGCACTGAAGCTTTCTTT. It yields the protein CASSLDRLGTEAFF.

This chain joins TRBV5-8 and TRBJ1-4; 9 bases line up with TRBD1. This CDR3 contains 15 residues. The J segment lost 4 bases and the V segment lost 4 bases, leaving 5 bases of the junction unmatched. Germline values: CDR1 SGHTS, CDR2 YDEGEE. The chain's CDR3 is CASSSMTGGNEKLFF. The CDR3 nucleotides read TGTGCCAGCAGCAGCATGACAGGGGGTAATGAAAAACTGTTTTTT.

This chain uses TRBV6-2 or TRBV6-3 with TRBJ1-4; TRBD1 aligns across 7 bases. CDR3 length: 15 amino acids. Per germline, CDR1 MNHEY and CDR2 SVGEGT. The V segment lost 6 bases and the J segment 8 bases; nucleotides outside the gene matches: 12. The CDR3 coding sequence is TGTGCCAGCAGCACCCCGGACAGGCTTCGCGAAAAACTGTTTTTT. As protein: CASSTPDRLREKLFF.

CDR3 bases: TGTGCCAGCAGCCGGGACTGGTCGAACACCGGGGAGCTGTTTTTT. This gives the protein CASSRDWSNTGELFF. V and J are TRBV2 and TRBJ2-2, with D perhaps matching TRBD2 (6 bases). The ends were cut back, 6 bases at V and 0 bases at J, with 11 bases in the middle. This CDR3 comprises 15 residues. CDR1 and CDR2 (germline): SNHLY, FYNNEI.

V and J are TRBV7-3 and TRBJ2-7, with 12 bases matching TRBD2. The CDR3 covers 15 residues. Germline loops: CDR1 SGHTA, CDR2 FQGTGA. With 5 bases clipped from V and 4 bases from J, the junction kept 6 bases outside the gene matches. The CDR3 nucleotides read TGTGCCAGCAGCCCGACTAGCGGGAGAACATACGAGCAGTACTTC. Its translation is CASSPTSGRTYEQYF.